The entry below describes one T cell receptor beta chain. This sample is part of a study of T cell responses to AZD1222 COVID-19 vaccine. In germline, CDR1 is SQVTM, CDR2 ANQGSEA. The CDR3 is made up of 12 amino acids. V lost 5 bases to trimming and J lost 6 bases, with 14 bases between them. Only in-frame clones appear in the TCRdb table, and some are missing; sequencing was by immunoSEQ multiplex PCR. The sample includes roughly 100,000 clones, approximately 89% seen only once; the top ten take approximately 9%. Specimen: peripheral blood, collected 28 days after the second AZD1222 dose. The receptor was isolated from an adult who received the AZD1222 COVID-19 vaccine. This rearrangement joins TRBV29-1 to TRBJ2-7, with D unclear. The CDR3 region has the DNA TGCAGCGTTCTTCAGGTTGGGTTCGAGCAGTACTTC. Protein sequence: CSVLQVGFEQYF.